These 8 T cell receptor beta chains came from one sample sequenced in a study of blood T cell repertoires in COVID-19. Data came from immunoSEQ multiplex PCR; TCRdb stores just in-frame clones and leaves some out. The sample lists just over 75,000 clones, roughly 87% occurring once. The sequenced material came from peripheral blood. These receptors originate from a woman older than 75 with active or convalescent COVID-19.

The chain uses TRBV4-3 and TRBJ2-2; the D gene is possibly TRBD2 (6 bases). Looked up from germline, CDR1 is LGHNA and CDR2 is YSLEER. The CDR3 totals 15 residues. V was cut by 0 bases and J by 6 bases, with 11 bases left in between. For the CDR3, the DNA is TGCGCCAGCAGCCAAGAGGCGCGGGGCCCCGGGGAGCTGTTTTTT. It specifies CASSQEARGPGELFF.

This clone was detected once. The chain has TRBV7-2 and TRBJ1-3; D possibly corresponds to TRBD1 (5 bases). CDR1 SGHTA and CDR2 FQGNSA come from the germline V gene. Trimming removed 6 bases from V and 2 bases from J, with 8 bases in between. This CDR3 has 13 amino acids. The CDR3 spells CASSQGPGNTIYF. As DNA, the CDR3 is TGTGCCAGCAGTCAGGGCCCTGGAAACACCATATATTTT.

The chain has TRBV29-1 and TRBJ2-1; 8 nucleotides line up with TRBD2. This CDR3 is 13 amino acids long. Germline trimming cut 7 bases from V and 8 bases from J; bases unmatched to any gene: 10. Germline CDR1 reads SQVTM; CDR2 reads ANQGSEA. CDR3 residues: CSGGGLGVDEQFF. The CDR3 DNA is TGCAGCGGCGGGGGACTAGGGGTCGATGAGCAGTTCTTC.

V and J are TRBV10-3 and TRBJ2-7; TRBD2 might be the D (6 bases). CDR3 length equals 14 residues. V was trimmed by 5 bases and J by 1 base, leaving 12 bases between them. Germline lookup yields CDR1 ENHRY and CDR2 SYGVKD. The chain's CDR3 is CAISSNSGSYEQYF. The DNA for the CDR3 is TGTGCCATCAGTTCTAATAGCGGATCCTACGAGCAGTACTTC.

The chain is built from TRBV3-1 (or the pseudogene TRBV3-2) and TRBJ2-1; D not certain. Per germline, CDR1 LGHDT and CDR2 YNNKEL (reference sequence). Trimming left V 1 base short and J 10 bases short, with 8 bases between. There are 12 residues in the CDR3. DNA of the CDR3: TGTGCCAGCAGCCAAGTCCCGTCCGAGCAGTTCTTC. Translating gives CASSQVPSEQFF.

This clone was detected only a few times. The genes are TRBV18 and TRBJ1-5; a possible D gene is TRBD1 (6 bases). Between the trimmed V and J ends, which lost 5 bases and 5 bases, there was a span of 13 bases. There are 14 residues in the CDR3. Germline V gene lookup returns CDR1 KGHSH and CDR2 LQKENI. CDR3 coding DNA: TGTGCCAGCTCAGCCACAGGGAGGGATCAGCCCCAGCATTTT. Translation: CASSATGRDQPQHF.

This sequence joins TRBV20-1 and TRBJ1-2; 11 bases map to TRBD1. Trimming cost V 3 bases and J 0 bases; bases outside gene matches: 9. This CDR3 contains 17 residues. From germline, CDR1 is DFQATT and CDR2 SNEGSKA (reference sequence). DNA for the CDR3: TGCAGTGCTAGTCAAGACGGACAGGGGGCGTCTAACTATGGCTACACCTTC. It is translated as CSASQDGQGASNYGYTF.

This clone was counted a few times. The chain couples TRBV28 to TRBJ1-6; perhaps TRBD1 as D (6 bases). V lost 2 bases and J 10 bases, leaving 12 bases between the germline ends. CDR1 and CDR2 (germline): MDHEN, SYDVKM. The length of the CDR3 is 14 residues. CDR3 amino acids: CASSLAQGTSPLHF. The CDR3 DNA is TGTGCCAGCAGTTTAGCACAGGGAACCTCACCCCTCCACTTT.